This TCR beta chain was identified in a study of cytomegalovirus exposure and HLA in healthy donors. The table came from immunoSEQ multiplex PCR; TCRdb's copy has only in-frame clones and leaves some out. The repertoire has some 200,000 clones, around nine tenths of them found once; the top ten carry around 1%. The length of the CDR3 is 15 residues. Deletions cut 0 bases from V and 3 bases from J, with 11 bases between. Germline V gene lookup returns CDR1 KGHSH and CDR2 LQKENI. Sequenced material: PBMCs. V gene TRBV18 combines with J gene TRBJ1-2; D call uncertain. This sequence was found in a woman aged 18-29 years in good health and CMV-seronegative. The CDR3 DNA is TGTGCCAGCTCACCACCGTCTGCAGAATACTATGGCTACACCTTC. Protein product: CASSPPSAEYYGYTF.